Presented here are 16 T cell receptor beta chains from one specimen sequenced in a study of T-cell reconstitution after alpha-beta-depleted transplantation in children. The authors prepared the TCRbeta library with unique molecular identifiers. Via MiXCR, TCRdb re-called the PCR reads, giving one row per CDR3 protein. The data show about 980,000 distinct CDR3 sequences, roughly 29% seen once. The material sequenced was PBMCs, mostly from graft donor cells, taken 360 days after TCRalphabeta/CD19-depleted stem cell transplant. The receptor source for this set is a boy under two years old who had a stem cell transplant for SCID, so the T cells may come from the graft donor.

The chain links TRBV6-5 to TRBJ2-1; a possible D gene is TRBD2 (5 bases). V gave up 2 bases and J gave up 6 bases, with 14 bases separating them. Germline CDR1 and CDR2: MNHEY and SVGAGI. The CDR3 is 15 residues long. The chain's CDR3 is CASSYVDARGNEQFF. DNA for the CDR3: TGTGCCAGCAGTTACGTTGACGCCCGGGGCAATGAGCAGTTCTTC.

This clonotype was counted between two and nine times. Relative to the germline gene, one junction end is altered; a read error may explain this. The chain employs TRBV5-1 and TRBJ2-3, with TRBD1 as a possible D gene (6 bases). This CDR3 has 15 amino acids. CDR1 and CDR2 (germline): SGHRS, YFSETQ. For the CDR3, the DNA is TGTGCCAGCAGTTTAGAGGGGGTAGGCACAGATACGCAGTATTTT. As protein: CASSLEGVGTDTQYF.

In regard to this clonotype: A read error may be the cause here, since a much bigger clone is one base away. V gene TRBV5-4 combines with J gene TRBJ1-3; possible D gene TRBD1, 5 bases. Germline V gene data show CDR1 as SGHNT and CDR2 as YYREEE (reference sequence). The ends were cut back, 2 bases at V and 0 bases at J, with 6 bases in the middle. The CDR3 is 14 amino acids. CDR3 amino acids: CASSFDSSGNTIYF. For the CDR3, the DNA is TGTGCCAGCAGCTTTGACAGCTCTGGAAACACCATATATTTT.

The chain uses TRBV12-3 or TRBV12-4 and TRBJ1-5; D may be TRBD1 (6 bases). The CDR3 is 14 residues long. Trimming cost V 6 bases and J 6 bases, with 15 bases left between them. The chain's CDR3 is CASRGNRAPQPQHF. The CDR3 region has the DNA TGTGCCAGCAGGGGAAACAGGGCCCCTCAGCCCCAGCATTTT.

This clonotype was seen a few times. The chain joins TRBV10-3 to TRBJ2-1; D possibly corresponds to TRBD2 (6 bases). Germline CDR1 reads ENHRY; CDR2 reads SYGVKD. Trimming left V 3 bases short and J 4 bases short, with 19 bases between. CDR3 length: 17 residues. CDR3 residues: CAISDLTGQEGYNEQFF. CDR3 nucleotide sequence: TGTGCCATCAGTGACTTGACGGGGCAGGAGGGGTACAATGAGCAGTTCTTC.

This clonotype showed up just a few times. The chain recombines TRBV10-3 with TRBJ1-1, with TRBD1 matching over 8 bases. CDR1 is ENHRY, CDR2 SYGVKD, per germline. CDR3 size: 16 residues. J was trimmed by 3 bases and V by 0 bases; bases with no gene match: 6. The CDR3 is CAISESLGQGDTEAFF. CDR3 DNA sequence: TGTGCCATCAGTGAGTCTCTCGGACAGGGCGACACTGAAGCTTTCTTT.

This clonotype was seen a few times. The chain combines TRBV11-3 with TRBJ2-7; 8 bases map to TRBD1. V was pared by 1 base and J by 2 bases, with 1 base of the junction left unmatched. The CDR3 has 14 amino acids. CDR1 is SGHNT and CDR2 is YENEEA in the germline V gene. CDR3: CASSLATGAYEQYF. The CDR3 DNA sequence: TGTGCCAGCAGCTTAGCGACAGGGGCCTACGAGCAGTACTTC.

This clonotype was picked up a small number of times. The chain carries TRBV11-2 and TRBJ2-7; a possible D gene is TRBD1 (6 bases). The V end was cut by 5 bases, the J end by 3 bases, with 11 bases between. The CDR3 extends over 13 amino acids. Germline V gene sequence: CDR1 SGHAT, CDR2 FQNNGV. CDR3 DNA sequence: TGTGCCAGCAGCGGACAGTCGCACTACGAGCAGTACTTC. This codes for CASSGQSHYEQYF.

This clonotype appeared many times. This CDR3 reads CASTTGYEQYF. In DNA form, the CDR3 reads TGTGCCAGCACCACAGGGTACGAGCAGTACTTC. This chain joins TRBV2 and TRBJ2-7, with D tentatively TRBD1 (6 bases). This CDR3 has 11 residues. The V end was cut by 7 bases, the J end by 4 bases, with 8 bases between. The germline V gene encodes CDR1 SNHLY and CDR2 FYNNEI. The full variable domain, its missing parts supplied by reference TRBV2 and TRBJ2-7, is EPEVTQTPSHQVTQMGQEVILRCVPISNHLYFYWYRQILGQKVEFLVSFYNNEISEKSEIFDDQFSVERPDGSNFTLKIRSTKLEDSAMYFCASTTGYEQYFGPGTRLTVT.

J is TRBJ2-2 and V is TRBV28; 7 positions agree with TRBD2. Germline CDR1 reads MDHEN; CDR2 reads SYDVKM. The J segment lost 4 bases and the V segment lost 2 bases, leaving 19 bases of the junction unmatched. The CDR3 loop spans 20 amino acids. The CDR3 nucleotides read TGTGCCAGCAGTTTACAATTCGGGCGGAGGGGAGGCGGGAGCACCGGGGAGCTGTTTTTT. Protein sequence: CASSLQFGRRGGGSTGELFF.

There are many counts of this clonotype. The chain recombines TRBV4-3 with TRBJ2-1; D unresolved. V shed 4 bases and J shed 7 bases, with 11 bases lying between them. CDR1 and CDR2 (germline): LGHNA, YSLEER. The CDR3 is 13 amino acids. The CDR3 bases are TGCGCCAGCAGCCGGCTAGACGGGAATGAGCAGTTCTTC. Residues: CASSRLDGNEQFF.

The chain is built from TRBV15 and TRBJ1-4, with D possibly matching TRBD1 (5 bases). With 5 bases removed from V and 7 bases from J, the gap between germline ends came to 11 bases. The CDR3 is 13 residues long. The V gene's germline CDR1 is LNHNV and CDR2 YYDKDF (reference sequence). This chain's CDR3 is CATSLGTREKLFF. In DNA, the CDR3 is TGTGCCACCAGCCTCGGGACCCGTGAAAAACTGTTTTTT.

This clonotype has a handful of counts. The chain recombines TRBV7-2 with TRBJ2-4; D is unresolved. The germline CDR1 and CDR2 sequences are SGHTA and FQGNSA. Trimming cost V 3 bases and J 8 bases, with 11 bases left between them. This CDR3 has 13 residues. The CDR3 DNA reads TGTGCCAGCAGCTTTGGTAGTCCGGACATTCAGTACTTC. It encodes CASSFGSPDIQYF.

This clonotype occurred a few times. The chain joins TRBV12-3 or TRBV12-4 to TRBJ1-5; 7 bases agree with TRBD1. Trimming cost V 2 bases and J 7 bases; bases outside gene matches: 2. The CDR3 runs to 13 residues. The CDR3, as DNA: TGTGCCAGCAGTTTACCAGGGGGACAGCCCCAGCATTTT. Translated, it gives CASSLPGGQPQHF.

The rearrangement uses TRBV12-3 or TRBV12-4 and TRBJ1-2, with 7 bases matching TRBD1. The CDR3 totals 14 residues. Trimming took 6 bases from V and 3 from J; bases not matched to a gene: 7. This CDR3 reads CASRPRQGDYGYTF. The DNA of the CDR3 is TGTGCCAGCAGGCCCCGACAGGGAGACTATGGCTACACCTTC.

This clonotype came up a few times. The chain carries TRBV20-1 and TRBJ2-7; 13 bases align to TRBD2. Germline loops: CDR1 DFQATT, CDR2 SNEGSKA (reference sequence). Trimming at V came to 5 bases and at J to 2 bases, leaving 15 bases not matched to a gene. CDR3 length equals 18 residues. Here the CDR3 DNA reads TGCAGTGCTGAACCGGGACTAGCGGGACCGACCCCGCCCTACGAGCAGTACTTC. Translation gives CSAEPGLAGPTPPYEQYF.